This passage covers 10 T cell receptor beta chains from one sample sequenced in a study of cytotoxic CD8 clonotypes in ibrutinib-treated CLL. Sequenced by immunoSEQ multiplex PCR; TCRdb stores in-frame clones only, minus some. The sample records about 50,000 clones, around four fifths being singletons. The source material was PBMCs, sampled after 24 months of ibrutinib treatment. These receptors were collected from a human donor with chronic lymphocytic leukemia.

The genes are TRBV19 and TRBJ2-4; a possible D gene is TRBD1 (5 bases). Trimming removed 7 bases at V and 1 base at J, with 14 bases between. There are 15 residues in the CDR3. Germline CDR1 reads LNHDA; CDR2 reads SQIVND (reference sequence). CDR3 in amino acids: CASTDSLGAKNIQYF. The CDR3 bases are TGTGCCAGTACCGACAGTTTGGGGGCCAAAAACATTCAGTACTTC.

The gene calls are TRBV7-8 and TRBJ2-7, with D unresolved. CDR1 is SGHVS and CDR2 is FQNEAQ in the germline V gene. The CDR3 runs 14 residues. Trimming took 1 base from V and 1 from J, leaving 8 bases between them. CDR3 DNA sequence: TGTGCCAGCAGCTTAGTGGGCGGTTCCTACGAGCAGTACTTC. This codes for CASSLVGGSYEQYF.

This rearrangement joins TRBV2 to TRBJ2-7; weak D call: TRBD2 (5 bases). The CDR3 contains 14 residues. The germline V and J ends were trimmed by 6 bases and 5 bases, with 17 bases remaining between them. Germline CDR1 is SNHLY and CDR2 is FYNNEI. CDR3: CASRSGKTRDEQYF. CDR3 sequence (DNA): TGTGCCAGCAGGTCCGGGAAAACGCGCGACGAGCAGTACTTC.

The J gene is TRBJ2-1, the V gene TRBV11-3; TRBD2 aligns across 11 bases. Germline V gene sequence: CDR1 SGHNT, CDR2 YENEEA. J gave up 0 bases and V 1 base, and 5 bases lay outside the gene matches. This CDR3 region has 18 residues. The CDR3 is CASSLGGLAVSSYNEQFF. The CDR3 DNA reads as TGTGCCAGCAGCTTAGGGGGACTAGCGGTGAGCTCCTACAATGAGCAGTTCTTC.

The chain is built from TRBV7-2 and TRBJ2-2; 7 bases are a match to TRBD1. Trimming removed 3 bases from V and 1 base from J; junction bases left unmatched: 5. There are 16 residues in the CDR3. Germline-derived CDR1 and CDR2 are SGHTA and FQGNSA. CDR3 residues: CASSFRAGGNTGELFF. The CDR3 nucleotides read TGTGCCAGCAGCTTTCGGGCAGGGGGGAACACCGGGGAGCTGTTTTTT.

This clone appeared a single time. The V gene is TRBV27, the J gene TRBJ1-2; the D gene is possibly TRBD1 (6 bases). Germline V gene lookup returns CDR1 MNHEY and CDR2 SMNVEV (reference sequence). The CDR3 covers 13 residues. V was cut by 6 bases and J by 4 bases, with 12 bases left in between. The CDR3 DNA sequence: TGTGCCAGCAGAAGGGGGGGGGCCTATGGCTACACCTTC. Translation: CASRRGGAYGYTF.

CDR3 protein: CASSKGLAGGYNEQFF. CDR3 in DNA: TGCGCCAGCAGCAAGGGACTAGCGGGAGGTTACAATGAGCAGTTCTTC. The genes are TRBV4-3 and TRBJ2-1; 15 bases map to TRBD2. The ends lost 5 bases at V and 4 bases at J; junction bases unmatched: 3. The CDR3 covers 16 residues. The V gene's germline CDR1 is LGHNA and CDR2 YSLEER.

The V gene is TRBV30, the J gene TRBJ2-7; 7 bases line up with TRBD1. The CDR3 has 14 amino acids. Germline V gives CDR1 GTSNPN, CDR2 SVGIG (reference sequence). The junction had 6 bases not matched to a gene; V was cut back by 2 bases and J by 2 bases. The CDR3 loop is CAWSTGQGAYEQYF. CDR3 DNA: TGTGCCTGGAGTACGGGTCAGGGGGCCTACGAGCAGTACTTC.

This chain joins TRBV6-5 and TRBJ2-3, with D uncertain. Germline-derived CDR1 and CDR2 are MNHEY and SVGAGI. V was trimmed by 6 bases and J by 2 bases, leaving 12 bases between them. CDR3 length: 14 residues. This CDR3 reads CASSPQAHTDTQYF. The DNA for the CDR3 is TGTGCCAGCAGCCCACAAGCCCACACAGATACGCAGTATTTT.

As DNA, the CDR3 is TGTGCCACCAGCAGAGATCCTAGCGGGGAAGAGACCCAGTACTTC. Its protein product is CATSRDPSGEETQYF. The chain carries TRBV15 and TRBJ2-5; 9 bases agree with TRBD2. CDR3 size: 15 residues. The J segment lost 3 bases and the V segment lost 0 bases, leaving 2 bases of the junction unmatched. The germline V gene has CDR1 LNHNV and CDR2 YYDKDF (reference sequence).